This section outlines one T cell receptor beta chain sequence together with its context. This specimen comes from a study of blood T cell repertoires in COVID-19. TCRdb keeps only in-frame clones here, not all; method: immunoSEQ multiplex PCR. The sample carries over 250,000 clones, approximately 86% recorded once. Trimming pared 0 bases from V and 0 bases from J, leaving 7 bases between. The CDR3 length is 14 residues. Germline CDR1 reads SGHNT; CDR2 reads YYREEE (reference sequence). Material: PBMCs or T cells enriched from blood (not recorded which). The chain joins TRBV5-4 to TRBJ2-7, with D hard to call. This receptor was identified in a woman aged 18 to 35 who had recovered from COVID-19. DNA for the CDR3: TGTGCCAGCAGCTTGGACTTCATCTCCTACGAGCAGTACTTC. This sequence encodes CASSLDFISYEQYF.